This T cell receptor beta chain was found in a study of blood T cell repertoires in COVID-19. Study background: Specimens from acute and convalescent COVID-19 originated in the United States, Italy and Spain.

The data were produced by immunoSEQ multiplex PCR, yet TCRdb's version contains in-frame clones alone and is incomplete. Among 150,000 to 160,000 clones listed, 80% to 90% were seen once. Germline loops: CDR1 MNHEY, CDR2 SMNVEV (reference sequence). The CDR3 is 17 residues long. J gave up 1 base and V 4 bases, and 8 bases lay outside the gene matches. This clonotype was obtained from a middle-aged woman with acute or convalescent COVID-19. The V gene is TRBV27, the J gene TRBJ2-1, with TRBD1 identical over 9 bases. The sequenced material came from peripheral blood. CDR3 amino acids: CASSSRPGQGSYNEQFF. The CDR3 DNA reads as TGTGCCAGCAGTTCCAGACCGGGACAGGGTTCCTACAATGAGCAGTTCTTC.